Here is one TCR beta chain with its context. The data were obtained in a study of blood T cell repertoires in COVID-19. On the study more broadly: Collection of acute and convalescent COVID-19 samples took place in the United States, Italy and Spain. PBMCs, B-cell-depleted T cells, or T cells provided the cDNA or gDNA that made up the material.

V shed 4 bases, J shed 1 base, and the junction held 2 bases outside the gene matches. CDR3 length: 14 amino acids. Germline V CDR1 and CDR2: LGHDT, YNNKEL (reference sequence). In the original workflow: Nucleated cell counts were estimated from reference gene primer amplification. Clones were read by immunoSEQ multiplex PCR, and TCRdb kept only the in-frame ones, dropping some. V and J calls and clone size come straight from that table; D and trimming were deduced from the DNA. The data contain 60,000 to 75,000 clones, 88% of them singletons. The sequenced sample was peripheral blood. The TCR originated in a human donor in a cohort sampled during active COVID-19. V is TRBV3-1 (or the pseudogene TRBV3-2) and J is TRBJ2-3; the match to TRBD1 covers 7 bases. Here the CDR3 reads CASSRDSGTDTQYF. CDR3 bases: TGTGCCAGCAGCCGGGACAGCGGCACAGATACGCAGTATTTT.